Below, 27 T cell receptor beta chains from the same sample are listed, as sequenced in a study of T cells in Graves' hyperthyroidism and ophthalmopathy. Researchers took RNA transcripts and amplified the TCR beta CDR3 regions from them. Carried out on the TCR CDR3, a first-round RT-PCR used the HTBI primer set. TCRdb redid the calling of the multiplex PCR reads with MiXCR, one entry per CDR3 protein. The repertoire holds roughly 350,000 distinct CDR3 sequences, roughly 13% seen once, with roughly 35% in the top ten. The specimen sequenced was blood. The receptors were gathered from a woman aged 35 to 49 with Graves' ophthalmopathy.

In this sample, this clonotype turned up a few times. V gene TRBV5-5 combines with J gene TRBJ1-1; 9 positions agree with TRBD1. The V gene's germline CDR1 is SGHKS and CDR2 YYEKEE (reference sequence). The V gene end was trimmed by 2 bases and the J gene end by 4 bases; junction bases not matched to a gene: 3. The CDR3 has 14 amino acids. The CDR3 nucleotides read TGTGCCAGCAGCTTCCGGGACAGGGCCACTGAAGCTTTCTTT. Translated, it gives CASSFRDRATEAFF. The complete variable domain, with remaining parts taken from reference TRBV5-5 and TRBJ1-1, reads DAGVTQSPTHLIKTRGQQVTLRCSPISGHKSVSWYQQVLGQGPQFIFQYYEKEERGRGNFPDRFSARQFPNYSSELNVNALLLGDSALYLCASSFRDRATEAFFGQGTRLTVV.

This clonotype was observed many times. CDR3 region: CASSLDLLDRNTGELFF. DNA for the CDR3: TGTGCCAGCAGCTTAGACCTTCTGGACAGGAACACCGGGGAGCTGTTTTTT. The chain couples TRBV11-2 to TRBJ2-2; D perhaps matches TRBD1 (6 bases). The length of the CDR3 is 17 residues. Germline CDR1 reads SGHAT; CDR2 reads FQNNGV. The ends were cut back, 0 bases at V and 1 base at J, with 12 bases in the middle.

There are a few counts of this clonotype. One junction end disagrees with the germline gene, perhaps due to a read error. This chain connects TRBV2 to TRBJ1-3; no reliable D call. This CDR3 contains 13 residues. Germline V gives CDR1 SNHLY, CDR2 FYNNEI. CDR3: CASRSFSGNIIYF. CDR3 DNA: TGTGCCAGCAGATCTTTCTCTGGAAACATCATATATTTT. Filled out from reference TRBV2 and TRBJ1-3, the complete variable domain reads EPEVTQTPSHQVTQMGQEVILRCVPISNHLYFYWYRQILGQKVEFLVSFYNNEISEKSEIFDDQFSVERPDGSNFTLKIRSTKLEDSAMYFCASRSFSGNIIYFGEGSWLTVV.

The chain links TRBV9 to TRBJ2-2; D is ambiguous. Germline V gives CDR1 SGDLS, CDR2 YYNGEE. There are 11 residues in the CDR3. V lost 3 bases, J lost 7 bases, and 4 bases lay in between. CDR3 nucleotide sequence: TGTGCCAGCAGCGGCTACGGGGAGCTGTTTTTT. It yields the protein CASSGYGELFF.

V and J are TRBV5-6 and TRBJ2-7, with TRBD1 as a possible D gene (6 bases). CDR3 length equals 12 residues. The V gene's germline CDR1 is SGHDT and CDR2 YYEEEE. The V gene lost 4 bases and the J gene lost 8 bases, with 13 bases spanning the gap. The CDR3 nucleotides are TGTGCCAGCAGCGAACAGGGTGTGCAGCAGTACTTC. It yields the protein CASSEQGVQQYF. Full variable domain (outside the CDR3, taken from reference TRBV5-6 and TRBJ2-7): DAGVTQSPTHLIKTRGQQVTLRCSPKSGHDTVSWYQQALGQGPQFIFQYYEEEERQRGNFPDRFSGHQFPNYSSELNVNALLLGDSALYLCASSEQGVQQYFGPGTRLTVT.

This clonotype was detected ten times or more. This chain connects TRBV6-1 to TRBJ1-1, with D unclear. The germline V gene encodes CDR1 MNHNS and CDR2 SASEGT. This CDR3 contains 14 residues. The V end lost 5 bases, the J end lost 4 bases, and 14 bases lay between the germline ends. CDR3 in amino acids: CASSSPQKGTEAFF. CDR3 nucleotide sequence: TGTGCCAGCAGTTCCCCGCAAAAAGGCACTGAAGCTTTCTTT.

This clonotype was seen ten or more times. The chain carries TRBV20-1 and TRBJ1-1; no clear D gene. Trimming left V 6 bases short and J 4 bases short, with 18 bases between. There are 14 residues in the CDR3. Looked up from germline, CDR1 is DFQATT and CDR2 is SNEGSKA (reference sequence). The CDR3 protein is CSARPPGYRTEAFF. CDR3 in DNA: TGCAGTGCCCGACCCCCGGGCTACCGCACTGAAGCTTTCTTT.

The chain combines TRBV28 with TRBJ1-4, with 7 nucleotides matching TRBD1. The ends lost 7 bases at V and 7 bases at J; junction bases unmatched: 9. The CDR3 is 14 amino acids. Germline CDR1 is MDHEN and CDR2 is SYDVKM. This chain's CDR3 is CASNYPGGSEKLFF. The CDR3 bases are TGTGCCAGCAATTACCCAGGGGGTAGTGAAAAACTGTTTTTT. Full variable domain (missing parts from reference TRBV28 and TRBJ1-4): DVKVTQSSRYLVKRTGEKVFLECVQDMDHENMFWYRQDPGLGLRLIYFSYDVKMKEKGDIPEGYSVSREKKERFSLILESASTNQTSMYLCASNYPGGSEKLFFGSGTQLSVL.

This clonotype came up many times. The genes are TRBV2 and TRBJ2-1; D is possibly TRBD1 (5 bases). The V gene's germline CDR1 is SNHLY and CDR2 FYNNEI. The CDR3 runs 15 residues. With 2 bases removed from V and 4 bases from J, the gap between germline ends came to 12 bases. The CDR3 loop reads CASSERGLKYNEQFF. Written as DNA, the CDR3 is TGTGCCAGCAGTGAAAGGGGCCTAAAGTACAATGAGCAGTTCTTC.

This clonotype was seen at least ten times. The chain recombines TRBV2 with TRBJ2-2; D assignment may be TRBD1 or TRBD2 (5 bases each). This CDR3 spans 14 amino acids. Trimming stripped 0 bases from V and 6 bases from J, with 8 bases between. Germline V gives CDR1 SNHLY, CDR2 FYNNEI. CDR3 nucleotide sequence: TGTGCCAGCAGTGAAGCACGGGACGCCGGGGAGCTGTTTTTT. Encoded protein: CASSEARDAGELFF.

This clonotype showed up many times. The chain joins TRBV27 to TRBJ2-5, with D tentatively TRBD1 or TRBD2 (5 bases each). CDR3 length: 14 amino acids. The ends were cut back, 7 bases at V and 2 bases at J, with 14 bases in the middle. Per the germline V gene, CDR1 is MNHEY and CDR2 is SMNVEV (reference sequence). CDR3 sequence (DNA): TGTGCCAGCACTTCTAGGGGCGGGCAAGAGACCCAGTACTTC. It yields the protein CASTSRGGQETQYF.

This clonotype has a handful of counts. One junction end does not reproduce the germline sequence, and a read error may be involved. CDR3 DNA sequence: TGTGCCAGCAGCCGATACAGGGGCACTGAAGCTCTCTTT. Its translation is CASSRYRGTEALF. The chain uses TRBV14 and TRBJ1-1; 7 bases agree with TRBD1. Per germline, CDR1 SGHDN and CDR2 FVKESK. The CDR3 length is 13 residues.

In its sample, this clonotype was seen a few times. This chain uses TRBV19 with TRBJ1-1; D is perhaps TRBD1 (5 bases). The V gene's germline CDR1 is LNHDA and CDR2 SQIVND (reference sequence). Trimming stripped 1 base from V and 4 bases from J, with 19 bases between. This CDR3 has 17 residues. The CDR3: CASSIVSVSGGSTEAFF. In nucleotides, the CDR3 is TGTGCCAGTAGTATAGTCTCAGTGTCTGGGGGGAGCACTGAAGCTTTCTTT. Using reference TRBV19 and TRBJ1-1 for the parts outside the CDR3, the full variable domain is DGGITQSPKYLFRKEGQNVTLSCEQNLNHDAMYWYRQDPGQGLRLIYYSQIVNDFQKGDIAEGYSVSREKKESFPLTVTSAQKNPTAFYLCASSIVSVSGGSTEAFFGQGTRLTVV.

The table lists this clonotype with many counts. This chain joins TRBV7-9 and TRBJ2-7; no clear D. The CDR3 totals 13 residues. The V gene's germline CDR1 is SEHNR and CDR2 FQNEAQ (reference sequence). V lost 4 bases to trimming and J lost 5 bases, with 12 bases between them. This CDR3 reads CASSSRTRDEQYF. As DNA, the CDR3 is TGTGCCAGCAGCTCCAGAACTCGAGACGAGCAGTACTTC.

With regard to this clonotype: A read error may be the cause here, since a much bigger clone is one base away. The chain employs TRBV5-5 and TRBJ2-1; D gene ambiguous. The CDR3 spans 12 residues. The V gene lost 2 bases and the J gene lost 5 bases, with 5 bases spanning the gap. CDR1 and CDR2 (germline): SGHKS, YYEKEE (reference sequence). CDR3 region: CASSLHDNEQFF. Written as DNA, the CDR3 is TGTGCCAGCAGCTTACATGACAATGAGCAGTTCTTC.

This clonotype was found a few times. It may be a read error: a sequence one base away is much more abundant. This chain connects TRBV20-1 to TRBJ2-1, with D maybe TRBD2 (6 bases). Trimming took 5 bases from V and 4 from J, leaving 18 bases between them. The CDR3 loop spans 15 amino acids. Germline V gene sequence: CDR1 DFQATT, CDR2 SNEGSKA (reference sequence). The CDR3 here is CSAGGPEGRYNEQFF. CDR3 bases: TGCAGTGCTGGTGGCCCGGAGGGCCGATACAATGAGCAGTTCTTC.

In its sample, this clonotype was seen many times. V is TRBV6-1 and J is TRBJ1-3; 7 bases match TRBD1. Germline lookup yields CDR1 MNHNS and CDR2 SASEGT. The CDR3 is 15 amino acids. V shed 7 bases and J 5 bases; nucleotides not matched to a gene: 11. CDR3: CASTITRDSRNTIYF. In DNA form, the CDR3 reads TGTGCCAGCACCATTACCCGGGACAGCAGAAACACCATATATTTT.

This rearrangement joins TRBV6-5 to TRBJ2-7; the D gene is possibly TRBD2 (5 bases). From germline, CDR1 is MNHEY and CDR2 SVGAGI. This CDR3 is built from 16 residues. V dropped 0 bases and J dropped 2 bases, with 14 bases sitting between them. DNA of the CDR3: TGTGCCAGCAGTTACTCGAACGTTGCGGGCCCCTACGAGCAGTACTTC. Translation gives CASSYSNVAGPYEQYF.

This clonotype was counted ten times or more. This chain joins TRBV28 and TRBJ2-1; D is unclear. CDR3 length: 14 amino acids. Germline V CDR1 and CDR2: MDHEN, SYDVKM. The V end was cut by 6 bases, the J end by 8 bases, with 17 bases between. This chain's CDR3 is CASSFPGGRDEQFF. The CDR3 DNA follows: TGTGCCAGCAGCTTTCCGGGCGGAAGAGATGAGCAGTTCTTC. The full variable domain, with the rest looked up from reference TRBV28 and TRBJ2-1, is DVKVTQSSRYLVKRTGEKVFLECVQDMDHENMFWYRQDPGLGLRLIYFSYDVKMKEKGDIPEGYSVSREKKERFSLILESASTNQTSMYLCASSFPGGRDEQFFGPGTRLTVL.

This clonotype has ten or more counts. CDR3 loop: CASSESVVQAQYF. In DNA form, the CDR3 reads TGCGCCAGCAGTGAGTCGGTGGTCCAGGCGCAGTATTTT. V usage is TRBV10-1 and J usage is TRBJ2-3, with no clear D. The CDR3 spans 13 residues. Germline V lookup: CDR1 WNHNN, CDR2 SYGVQD (reference sequence). V was cut by 0 bases and J by 10 bases, with 11 bases left in between.

J is TRBJ2-1 and V is TRBV5-1; D uncertain. Germline V lookup: CDR1 SGHRS, CDR2 YFSETQ. V was clipped by 0 bases and J by 0 bases, with 10 bases between them. The CDR3 is 16 residues long. The CDR3, as DNA: TGCGCCAGCAGCTTGGCCCTCATAAGCTCCTACAATGAGCAGTTCTTC. Protein sequence: CASSLALISSYNEQFF.

This clonotype was seen only a few times. The chain is built from TRBV6-1 and TRBJ2-2; D remains ambiguous. CDR3 size: 13 residues. CDR1 and CDR2 from the germline V gene are MNHNS and SASEGT. Between the trimmed V and J ends, which lost 8 bases and 1 base, there was a span of 8 bases. The CDR3 is CASGRVNTGELFF. The CDR3 nucleotides read TGTGCCAGCGGTCGGGTGAACACCGGGGAGCTGTTTTTT.

This clonotype was observed a handful of times. J is TRBJ2-1 and V is TRBV11-2, with TRBD2 matching over 11 bases. J lost 10 bases, V lost 5 bases, and 19 bases had no gene match. The germline gives CDR1 SGHAT, CDR2 FQNNGV. This CDR3 has 18 residues. This CDR3 reads CASSRLLRGTSGDPEQFF. The CDR3 nucleotides are TGTGCCAGCAGCCGACTACTTCGGGGGACTAGCGGCGATCCAGAGCAGTTCTTC.

This clonotype was counted a few times. V usage is TRBV11-3 and J usage is TRBJ2-2, with TRBD1 matching 9 bases. The CDR3 is made up of 16 amino acids. Germline trimming cut 5 bases from V and 2 bases from J; bases unmatched to any gene: 6. Germline V CDR1 and CDR2: SGHNT, YENEEA. The CDR3 sequence: CASSHNRGRNTGELFF. The CDR3 DNA reads TGTGCCAGCAGCCATAACAGGGGGCGAAACACCGGGGAGCTGTTTTTT.

This clonotype was counted only a few times. DNA of the CDR3: TGTGCCAGCAGTGACGAGGGGAACAAACCGAACACCGGGGAGCTGTTTTTT. This gives the protein CASSDEGNKPNTGELFF. The genes are TRBV6-1 and TRBJ2-2, with D perhaps matching TRBD1 or TRBD2 (5 bases each). V lost 3 bases to trimming and J lost 0 bases, with 14 bases between them. Germline V gives CDR1 MNHNS, CDR2 SASEGT. The CDR3 has 17 amino acids.

This clonotype has a count of ten or more. The chain uses TRBV7-2 and TRBJ2-5; the match to TRBD1 covers 8 bases. Germline CDR1 reads SGHTA; CDR2 reads FQGNSA. J was trimmed by 5 bases and V by 4 bases; bases with no gene match: 9. The CDR3 consists of 15 residues. In nucleotides, the CDR3 is TGTGCCAGCAGCTCGGGACAGGTTGAGAGGGAGACCCAGTACTTC. This gives the protein CASSSGQVERETQYF. Combining the CDR3 with reference TRBV7-2 and TRBJ2-5 gives the whole variable domain GAGVSQSPSNKVTEKGKDVELRCDPISGHTALYWYRQSLGQGLEFLIYFQGNSAPDKSGLPSDRFSAERTGGSVSTLTIQRTQQEDSAVYLCASSSGQVERETQYFGPGTRLLVL.

The chain recombines TRBV29-1 with TRBJ2-1; 13 nucleotides agree with TRBD2. V shed 6 bases, J shed 8 bases, and the junction held 7 bases outside the gene matches. Germline CDR1 and CDR2: SQVTM and ANQGSEA. The CDR3 is 14 residues long. CDR3: CSVRTSGSGDEQFF. DNA of the CDR3: TGCAGCGTCCGGACTAGCGGGAGTGGGGATGAGCAGTTCTTC.